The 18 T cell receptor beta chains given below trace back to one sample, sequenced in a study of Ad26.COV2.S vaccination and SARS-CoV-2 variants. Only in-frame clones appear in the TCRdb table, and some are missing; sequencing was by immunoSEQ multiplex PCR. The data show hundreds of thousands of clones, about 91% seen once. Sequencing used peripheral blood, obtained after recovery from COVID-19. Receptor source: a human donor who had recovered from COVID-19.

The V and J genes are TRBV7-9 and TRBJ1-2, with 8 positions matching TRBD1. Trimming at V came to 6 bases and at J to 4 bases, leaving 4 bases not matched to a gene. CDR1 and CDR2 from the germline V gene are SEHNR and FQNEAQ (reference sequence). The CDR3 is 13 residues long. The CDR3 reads CASRAGTGYGYTF. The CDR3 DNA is TGTGCCAGCAGGGCCGGGACAGGCTATGGCTACACCTTC.

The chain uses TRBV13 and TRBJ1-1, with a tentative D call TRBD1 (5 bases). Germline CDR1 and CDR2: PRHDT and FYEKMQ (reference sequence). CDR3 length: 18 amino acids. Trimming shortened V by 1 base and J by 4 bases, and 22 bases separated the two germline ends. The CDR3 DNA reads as TGTGCCAGCAGCTTAGTTCCAGTAGGGGTTATGGGGAGCACTGAAGCTTTCTTT. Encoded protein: CASSLVPVGVMGSTEAFF.

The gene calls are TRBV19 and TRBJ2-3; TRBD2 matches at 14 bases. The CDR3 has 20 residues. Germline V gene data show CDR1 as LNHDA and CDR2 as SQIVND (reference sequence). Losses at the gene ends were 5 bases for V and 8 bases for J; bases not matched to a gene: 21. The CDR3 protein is CASSPKIGLAGGSRYGTQYF. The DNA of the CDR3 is TGTGCCAGTAGTCCGAAAATCGGACTAGCGGGGGGTTCCCGGTATGGTACGCAGTATTTT.

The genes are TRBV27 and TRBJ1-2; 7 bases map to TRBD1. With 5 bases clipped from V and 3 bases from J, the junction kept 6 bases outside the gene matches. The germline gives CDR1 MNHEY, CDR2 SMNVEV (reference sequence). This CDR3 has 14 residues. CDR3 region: CASSPTGADYGYTF. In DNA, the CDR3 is TGTGCCAGCAGTCCAACAGGGGCGGACTATGGCTACACCTTC.

CDR3: CASSWSRGYEQFF. The DNA for the CDR3 is TGTGCCAGCAGTTGGTCGCGTGGGTATGAGCAGTTCTTC. The chain uses TRBV27 and TRBJ2-1; no reliable D call. Germline V CDR1 and CDR2: MNHEY, SMNVEV (reference sequence). V was shortened by 4 bases and J by 8 bases, with 12 bases between the two germline ends. CDR3 length: 13 amino acids.

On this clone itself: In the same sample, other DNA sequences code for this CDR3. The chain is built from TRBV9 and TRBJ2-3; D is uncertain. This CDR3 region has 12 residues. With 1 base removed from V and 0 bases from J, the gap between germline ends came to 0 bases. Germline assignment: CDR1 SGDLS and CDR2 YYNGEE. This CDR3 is CASSVSTDTQYF. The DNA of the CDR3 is TGTGCCAGCAGCGTAAGCACAGATACGCAGTATTTT.

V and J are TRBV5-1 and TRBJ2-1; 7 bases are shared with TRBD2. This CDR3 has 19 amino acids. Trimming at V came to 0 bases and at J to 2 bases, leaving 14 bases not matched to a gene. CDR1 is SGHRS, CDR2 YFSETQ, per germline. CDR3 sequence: CASSLGPLRAGVAYNEQFF. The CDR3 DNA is TGCGCCAGCAGCTTGGGCCCCTTAAGGGCGGGGGTGGCCTACAATGAGCAGTTCTTC.

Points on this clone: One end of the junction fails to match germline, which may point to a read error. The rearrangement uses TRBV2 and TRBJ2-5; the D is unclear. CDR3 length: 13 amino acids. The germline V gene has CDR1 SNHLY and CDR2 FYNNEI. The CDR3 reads CASTEWTAETQYF. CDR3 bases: TGTGCCAGCACTGAATGGACCGCAGAGACCCAGTACTTC.

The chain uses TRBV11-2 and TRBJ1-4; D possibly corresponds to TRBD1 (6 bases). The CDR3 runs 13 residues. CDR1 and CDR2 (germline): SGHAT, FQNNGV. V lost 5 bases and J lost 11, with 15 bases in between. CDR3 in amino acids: CASSKDTGLKLFF. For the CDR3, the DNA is TGTGCCAGCAGCAAGGATACAGGGTTGAAACTGTTTTTT. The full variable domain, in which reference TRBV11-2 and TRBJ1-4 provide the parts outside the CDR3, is EAGVAQSPRYKIIEKRQSVAFWCNPISGHATLYWYQQILGQGPKLLIQFQNNGVVDDSQLPKDRFSAERLKGVDSTLKIQPAKLEDSAVYLCASSKDTGLKLFFGSGTQLSVL.

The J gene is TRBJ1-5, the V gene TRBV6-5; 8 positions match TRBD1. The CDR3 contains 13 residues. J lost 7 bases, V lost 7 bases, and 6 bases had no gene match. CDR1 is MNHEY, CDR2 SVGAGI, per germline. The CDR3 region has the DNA TGTGCCAGCACACCCGGACAGGGCCAGCCCCAGCATTTT. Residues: CASTPGQGQPQHF.

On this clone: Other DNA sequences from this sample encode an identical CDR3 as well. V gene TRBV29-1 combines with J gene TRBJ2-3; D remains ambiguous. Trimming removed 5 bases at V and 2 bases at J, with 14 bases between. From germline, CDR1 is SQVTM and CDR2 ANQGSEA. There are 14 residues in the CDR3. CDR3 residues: CSVLKGFSTDTQYF. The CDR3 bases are TGCAGCGTTCTAAAGGGATTCTCCACAGATACGCAGTATTTT.

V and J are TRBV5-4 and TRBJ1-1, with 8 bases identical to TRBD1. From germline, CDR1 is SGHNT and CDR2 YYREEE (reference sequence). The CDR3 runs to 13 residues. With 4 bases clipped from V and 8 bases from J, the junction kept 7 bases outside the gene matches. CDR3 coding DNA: TGTGCCAGCAGCCAACCGACAGGGGACGAAGCTTTCTTT. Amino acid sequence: CASSQPTGDEAFF. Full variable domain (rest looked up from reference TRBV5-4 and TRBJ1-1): ETGVTQSPTHLIKTRGQQVTLRCSSQSGHNTVSWYQQALGQGPQFIFQYYREEENGRGNFPPRFSGLQFPNYSSELNVNALELDDSALYLCASSQPTGDEAFFGQGTRLTVV.

CDR3 region: CASSYKGGFANTGELFF. DNA of the CDR3: TGTGCCAGCAGCTACAAGGGAGGGTTTGCGAACACCGGGGAGCTGTTTTTT. The chain carries TRBV7-2 and TRBJ2-2; 7 bases fit TRBD2. After removal of 4 bases from V and 0 bases from J, the junction contained 8 bases not matched to a gene. The length of the CDR3 is 17 residues. Germline CDR1 is SGHTA and CDR2 is FQGNSA. The full variable domain, rest sourced from reference TRBV7-2 and TRBJ2-2, is GAGVSQSPSNKVTEKGKDVELRCDPISGHTALYWYRQSLGQGLEFLIYFQGNSAPDKSGLPSDRFSAERTGGSVSTLTIQRTQQEDSAVYLCASSYKGGFANTGELFFGEGSRLTVL.

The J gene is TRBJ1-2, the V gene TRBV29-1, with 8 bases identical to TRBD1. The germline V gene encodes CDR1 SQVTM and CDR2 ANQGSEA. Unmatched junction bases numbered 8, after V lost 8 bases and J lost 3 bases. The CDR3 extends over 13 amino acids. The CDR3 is CSTGGLGDYGYTF. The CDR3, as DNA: TGCAGCACAGGGGGTTTGGGCGACTATGGCTACACCTTC.

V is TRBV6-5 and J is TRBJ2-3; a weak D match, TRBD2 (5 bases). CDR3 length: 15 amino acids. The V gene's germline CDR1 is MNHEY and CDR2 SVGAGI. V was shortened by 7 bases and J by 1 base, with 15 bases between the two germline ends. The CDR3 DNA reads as TGTGCCAGCAACCCACTAGAGGCCGGCACAGATACGCAGTATTTT. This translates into CASNPLEAGTDTQYF.

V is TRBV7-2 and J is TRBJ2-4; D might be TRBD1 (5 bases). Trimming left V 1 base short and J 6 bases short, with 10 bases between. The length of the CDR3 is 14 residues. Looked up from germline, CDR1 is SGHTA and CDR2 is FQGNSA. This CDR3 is CASSLGPGPNIQYF. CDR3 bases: TGTGCCAGCAGCTTAGGCCCAGGGCCAAACATTCAGTACTTC.

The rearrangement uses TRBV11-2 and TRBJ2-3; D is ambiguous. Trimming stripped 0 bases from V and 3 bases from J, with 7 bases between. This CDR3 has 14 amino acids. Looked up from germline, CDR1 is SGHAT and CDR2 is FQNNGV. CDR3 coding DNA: TGTGCCAGCAGCTTAGATCTGAGTACAGATACGCAGTATTTT. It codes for CASSLDLSTDTQYF. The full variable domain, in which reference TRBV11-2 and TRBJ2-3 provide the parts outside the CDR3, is EAGVAQSPRYKIIEKRQSVAFWCNPISGHATLYWYQQILGQGPKLLIQFQNNGVVDDSQLPKDRFSAERLKGVDSTLKIQPAKLEDSAVYLCASSLDLSTDTQYFGPGTRLTVL.

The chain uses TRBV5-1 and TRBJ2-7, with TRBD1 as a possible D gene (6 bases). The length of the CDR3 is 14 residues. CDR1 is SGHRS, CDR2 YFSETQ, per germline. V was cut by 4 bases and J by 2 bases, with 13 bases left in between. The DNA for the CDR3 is TGCGCCAGCAGCCAGGGGAATATGGCCTACGAGCAGTACTTC. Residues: CASSQGNMAYEQYF.